The clone carrying this T cell receptor beta chain is medium-sized in the sample. Its antigen remains unidentified. The sample is drawn from a study of T-cell reconstitution after alpha-beta-depleted transplantation in children. General study findings and limits: Alpha-beta T cells about two months after transplant reportedly derived from several hundred expanded graft clones. The main origin of T-cell counts and diversity one year after transplant was newly produced T cells.

With 2 bases removed from V and 3 bases from J, the gap between germline ends came to 7 bases. The CDR3 runs to 13 residues. Germline V gene data show CDR1 as SEHNR and CDR2 as FQNEAQ (reference sequence). Molecular barcoding with unique molecular identifiers was used for the TCRbeta library. One entry per CDR3 protein results from TCRdb running MiXCR on the PCR reads. The data contain about 17,000 distinct CDR3 sequences, 9.5% to 15% of them singletons. This specimen consisted of PBMCs, mostly from graft donor cells, obtained 180 days after TCRalphabeta/CD19-depleted stem cell transplant. The TCR comes from a boy under two years old who had a stem cell transplant for Wiskott-Aldrich syndrome, so the T cells may come from the graft donor. The gene calls are TRBV7-9 and TRBJ1-1, with D uncertain. The CDR3 protein is CASSLFVDTEAFF. The CDR3 region has the DNA TGTGCCAGCAGCTTATTTGTGGACACTGAAGCTTTCTTT.